A selection of T cell receptor beta chains follows, all from one sample in a study of blood T cell repertoires in COVID-19. Here immunoSEQ multiplex PCR was the method, and the copy in TCRdb shows in-frame clones only, minus some. The sample includes 90,000 to 150,000 clones, roughly 90% of them seen just once. Material: peripheral blood. These receptors were obtained from a human donor with acute or convalescent COVID-19. The donor label of this sample is uncertain. Both conserved end residues are part of each CDR3. Fields, in order: D gene, J gene, V gene, clone size, CDR3 DNA, CDR3 protein. The D gene is left open where the match is weak. The listing skips clone size in some rows; elsewhere it reads once, few, many or a size class.

d_call: .
j_call: TRBJ1-1
v_call: TRBV15
clone_size: .
cdr3_nt: TGTGCCACCAGCCGGCAGGGTGGAACTGAAGCTTTCTTT
cdr3_aa: CATSRQGGTEAFF

d_call: TRBD1
j_call: TRBJ1-4
v_call: TRBV7-9
clone_size: .
cdr3_nt: TGTGCCAGCAGCTTCCTGACAGGGACTAATGAAAAACTGTTTTTT
cdr3_aa: CASSFLTGTNEKLFF

d_call: TRBD2
j_call: TRBJ2-1
v_call: TRBV20-1
clone_size: once
cdr3_nt: TGCAGTGCTAGTACTAGCGGGAGGGCCACCTACAATGAGCAGTTCTTC
cdr3_aa: CSASTSGRATYNEQFF

d_call: TRBD1
j_call: TRBJ1-4
v_call: TRBV28
clone_size: .
cdr3_nt: TGTGCCAGCAGTATAGGGACAGTGGCGGTCCAAAAACTGTTTTTT
cdr3_aa: CASSIGTVAVQKLFF

d_call: TRBD2
j_call: TRBJ2-3
v_call: TRBV7-2
clone_size: few
cdr3_nt: TGTGCCAGCAGCACCCGGACTAGCGGTCGGGGAGATACGCAGTATTTT
cdr3_aa: CASSTRTSGRGDTQYF

d_call: TRBD2
j_call: TRBJ2-1
v_call: TRBV7-2
clone_size: .
cdr3_nt: TGTGCCAGCCGCCGGGGGGTCTACAATGAGCAGTTCTTC
cdr3_aa: CASRRGVYNEQFF

d_call: TRBD1
j_call: TRBJ1-1
v_call: TRBV7-9
clone_size: .
cdr3_nt: TGTGCCAGCAGCTTTTTGACAGGGGACACTGAAGCTTTCTTT
cdr3_aa: CASSFLTGDTEAFF

d_call: TRBD1
j_call: TRBJ1-6
v_call: TRBV2
clone_size: .
cdr3_nt: TGTGCCAGCAGTGGGACAGGGGGATCACCCCTCCACTTT
cdr3_aa: CASSGTGGSPLHF

d_call: TRBD2
j_call: TRBJ2-1
v_call: TRBV7-8
clone_size: .
cdr3_nt: TGTGCCAGCAGCTTAGCTGGACTAGCGGTTAATGAGCAGTTCTTC
cdr3_aa: CASSLAGLAVNEQFF

d_call: TRBD2
j_call: TRBJ2-3
v_call: TRBV4-3
clone_size: .
cdr3_nt: TGCGCCAGCAGCCAAGATCCCCGGGTAAGCGGGAGTACAGATACGCAGTATTTT
cdr3_aa: CASSQDPRVSGSTDTQYF

d_call: .
j_call: TRBJ2-5
v_call: TRBV21-1
clone_size: once
cdr3_nt: TGTGCCAGCAGCCACCGGGACAGGGGAGCGGAGACCCAGTACTTC
cdr3_aa: CASSHRDRGAETQYF

d_call: .
j_call: TRBJ2-3
v_call: TRBV9
clone_size: .
cdr3_nt: TGTGCCAGCAGCGTATCAGGGGTCGGCACAGATACGCAGTATTTT
cdr3_aa: CASSVSGVGTDTQYF

d_call: TRBD1
j_call: TRBJ1-4
v_call: TRBV18
clone_size: .
cdr3_nt: TGTGCCAGCTCAACCGGGACAGGGGGTGAAAAACTGTTTTTT
cdr3_aa: CASSTGTGGEKLFF

d_call: .
j_call: TRBJ1-4
v_call: TRBV5-1
clone_size: .
cdr3_nt: TGCGCCAGCAGCCCTAGTCCGAATGAAAAACTGTTTTTT
cdr3_aa: CASSPSPNEKLFF

d_call: TRBD2
j_call: TRBJ2-1
v_call: TRBV9
clone_size: once
cdr3_nt: TGTGCCAGCAGCGTAGATGTTCTAGCGGGAGAGAATGAGCAGTTCTTC
cdr3_aa: CASSVDVLAGENEQFF

d_call: TRBD1
j_call: TRBJ1-5
v_call: TRBV7-8
clone_size: .
cdr3_nt: TGTGCCAGCAGCTTGACAGGGAATCAGCCCCAGCATTTT
cdr3_aa: CASSLTGNQPQHF

d_call: .
j_call: TRBJ1-1
v_call: TRBV19
clone_size: .
cdr3_nt: TGTGCCAGTATAGACAGCGTGAACACTGAAGCTTTCTTT
cdr3_aa: CASIDSVNTEAFF

d_call: .
j_call: TRBJ2-7
v_call: TRBV6-6
clone_size: few
cdr3_nt: TGTGCCAGCAGTCACAAGGGGGAAGAGGTGTACTTC
cdr3_aa: CASSHKGEEVYF

d_call: .
j_call: TRBJ2-7
v_call: TRBV5-6
clone_size: .
cdr3_nt: TGTGCCAGCAGCTTAAGTCACAGCTTCTACGAGCAGTACTTC
cdr3_aa: CASSLSHSFYEQYF

d_call: TRBD1
j_call: TRBJ2-5
v_call: TRBV5-1
clone_size: .
cdr3_nt: TGCGCCAGCAGTGACACAGGGGGCGGTGAGACCCAGTACTTC
cdr3_aa: CASSDTGGGETQYF

d_call: .
j_call: TRBJ2-2
v_call: TRBV27
clone_size: .
cdr3_nt: TGTGCCAGCACGGGACTTATAGGACCCGGGGAGCTGTTTTTT
cdr3_aa: CASTGLIGPGELFF

d_call: TRBD2
j_call: TRBJ2-7
v_call: TRBV6-2/TRBV6-3
clone_size: .
cdr3_nt: TGTGCCAGCAGTTCCCACCCCAGACTAGCGGTAGGATCCTACGAGCAGTACTTC
cdr3_aa: CASSSHPRLAVGSYEQYF

d_call: .
j_call: TRBJ1-6
v_call: TRBV4-1
clone_size: .
cdr3_nt: TGCGCCAGCAGCCAAGGGGTGTCCCGGGGCTATAATTCACCCCTCCACTTT
cdr3_aa: CASSQGVSRGYNSPLHF

d_call: .
j_call: TRBJ2-5
v_call: TRBV7-2
clone_size: .
cdr3_nt: TGTGCCAGCAGCTTATCAGGGTACCAAGAGACCCAGTACTTC
cdr3_aa: CASSLSGYQETQYF